Following are 13 T cell receptor beta chains from one sample sequenced in a study of T cells in narcolepsy. Only in-frame clones appear in the TCRdb table, and some are missing; sequencing was by immunoSEQ multiplex PCR. The table lists about 19,000 clones, around four fifths of them singletons. Sequencing used memory (CD45RA-) CD4+ T cells from blood. The receptors come from a human donor in good health.

A word on this clone: The sample contains more than one DNA sequence encoding this CDR3. For the CDR3, the DNA is TGCAGTGCTAGAGGCGACAATGAGCAGTTCTTC. Amino acids: CSARGDNEQFF. The rearrangement uses TRBV20-1 and TRBJ2-1, with D unresolved. The CDR3 is 11 amino acids. V dropped 1 base and J dropped 5 bases, with 3 bases sitting between them. The V gene's germline CDR1 is DFQATT and CDR2 SNEGSKA (reference sequence).

The chain uses TRBV4-2 and TRBJ2-6; D ambiguous. The CDR3 contains 15 residues. Germline loops: CDR1 LGHNA, CDR2 YNFKEQ. Trimming took 1 base from V and 2 from J, leaving 6 bases between them. The CDR3 spells CASSQASAGANVLTF. The DNA for the CDR3 is TGTGCCAGCAGCCAAGCTAGTGCTGGGGCCAACGTCCTGACTTTC.

The V gene is TRBV4-3, the J gene TRBJ1-1, with a tentative D call TRBD1 (5 bases). Germline-derived CDR1 and CDR2 are LGHNA and YSLEER. The CDR3 has 14 residues. Trimming left V 1 base short and J 5 bases short, with 11 bases between. The CDR3 loop reads CASSQGLGRTEAFF. DNA of the CDR3: TGCGCCAGCAGCCAAGGGCTGGGGCGTACTGAAGCTTTCTTT.

The chain joins TRBV7-3 to TRBJ2-5; a weak D match, TRBD1 (5 bases). Per germline, CDR1 SGHTA and CDR2 FQGTGA. The CDR3 is made up of 15 amino acids. Trimming cost V 3 bases and J 1 base, with 12 bases left between them. The CDR3 DNA reads as TGTGCCAGCAGCTTGGGTGTGACAGCCCAAGAGACCCAGTACTTC. It translates to CASSLGVTAQETQYF.

The table lists this clone with a few counts. This rearrangement joins TRBV5-8 to TRBJ1-2, with 7 positions matching TRBD1. The trim removed 1 base at V and 0 bases at J, leaving 6 bases unmatched. Germline-derived CDR1 and CDR2 are SGHTS and YDEGEE. This CDR3 has 16 residues. The CDR3 bases are TGTGCCAGCAGCTTGATACAGGGGTTAGCTAACTATGGCTACACCTTC. This gives the protein CASSLIQGLANYGYTF.

V gene TRBV5-4 combines with J gene TRBJ1-2, with 10 bases that match TRBD1. Trimming took 3 bases from V and 7 from J; bases not matched to a gene: 9. Germline V gene sequence: CDR1 SGHNT, CDR2 YYREEE (reference sequence). This CDR3 has 15 amino acids. In DNA, the CDR3 is TGTGCCAGCAGCTCTCCGGACAGGGGGGAAGGTGGCTACACCTTC. Translating it yields CASSSPDRGEGGYTF.

V gene TRBV18 combines with J gene TRBJ2-4, with 10 bases aligning to TRBD1. The CDR3 spans 14 residues. Looked up from germline, CDR1 is KGHSH and CDR2 is LQKENI. V lost 6 bases to trimming and J lost 5 bases; unmatched junction nucleotides: 4. The CDR3 protein is CASSRDRGQNIQYF. CDR3 in DNA: TGTGCCAGCTCGCGGGACAGGGGTCAAAACATTCAGTACTTC. Full variable domain (remainder filled in from reference TRBV18 and TRBJ2-4): NAGVMQNPRHLVRRRGQEARLRCSPMKGHSHVYWYRQLPEEGLKFMVYLQKENIIDESGMPKERFSAEFPKEGPSILRIQQVVRGDSAAYFCASSRDRGQNIQYFGAGTRLSVL.

The V and J genes are TRBV6-5 and TRBJ1-2; unclear D gene. Germline V gene lookup returns CDR1 MNHEY and CDR2 SVGAGI. CDR3 length equals 11 residues. V was cut by 4 bases and J by 5 bases, with 5 bases left in between. CDR3 loop: CASSSGYGYTF. CDR3 in DNA: TGTGCCAGCAGTTCGGGGTATGGCTACACCTTC.

This chain uses TRBV4-3 with TRBJ1-1; possibly TRBD1 for D (6 bases). Germline values: CDR1 LGHNA, CDR2 YSLEER. The CDR3 is made up of 16 amino acids. V was clipped by 3 bases and J by 7 bases, with 21 bases between them. The CDR3 nucleotides read TGCGCCAGCAGCCATGGAGGGGGTGACTGGAAGGTTGAAGCTTTCTTT. Translated, it gives CASSHGGGDWKVEAFF.

V is TRBV11-2 and J is TRBJ2-7; 11 nucleotides line up with TRBD2. Germline CDR1 and CDR2: SGHAT and FQNNGV. J lost 3 bases, V lost 5 bases, and 3 bases had no gene match. This CDR3 contains 14 residues. The CDR3 bases are TGTGCCAGCAGCCCTACTAGCGGGGGCTACGAGCAGTACTTC. Its translation is CASSPTSGGYEQYF.

This sequence joins TRBV28 and TRBJ1-1; 7 bases agree with TRBD1. CDR1 and CDR2 from the germline V gene are MDHEN and SYDVKM. V lost 8 bases to trimming and J lost 0 bases; unmatched junction nucleotides: 6. This CDR3 is 14 amino acids long. The CDR3 region has the DNA TGTGCCAGCGCTGAGGGGGCTATGAACACTGAAGCTTTCTTT. Its translation is CASAEGAMNTEAFF.

The sample holds a few counts of this clone. V and J are TRBV7-9 and TRBJ1-1; 7 bases line up with TRBD1. Losses at the gene ends were 3 bases for V and 1 base for J; bases not matched to a gene: 8. The CDR3 has 16 amino acids. Germline V gene lookup returns CDR1 SEHNR and CDR2 FQNEAQ (reference sequence). The CDR3 loop reads CASSLSTGFANTEAFF. The CDR3 nucleotides read TGTGCCAGCAGCTTGTCGACAGGGTTCGCGAACACTGAAGCTTTCTTT.

This chain joins TRBV19 and TRBJ1-1, with TRBD1 identical over 8 bases. Germline CDR1 LNHDA, CDR2 SQIVND (reference sequence). V shed 6 bases and J 1 base; nucleotides not matched to a gene: 7. This CDR3 is built from 15 residues. In nucleotides, the CDR3 is TGTGCCAGTAGAGGACAGGGTCATACGAACACTGAAGCTTTCTTT. Translation gives CASRGQGHTNTEAFF. Variable domain in full (rest from reference TRBV19 and TRBJ1-1): DGGITQSPKYLFRKEGQNVTLSCEQNLNHDAMYWYRQDPGQGLRLIYYSQIVNDFQKGDIAEGYSVSREKKESFPLTVTSAQKNPTAFYLCASRGQGHTNTEAFFGQGTRLTVV.